These 32 T cell receptor beta chains were sequenced from one sample in a study of cytomegalovirus exposure and HLA in healthy donors. Vbeta (60) and Jbeta (13) primers were used in the PCR. Produced via immunoSEQ multiplex PCR; TCRdb's table is partial and in-frame only. The repertoire holds approximately 81,000 clones, with about 70% as singletons. Sequenced input: PBMCs. Source of these receptors: a woman in her 50s in good health and CMV-seropositive.

J is TRBJ2-1 and V is TRBV18; D call uncertain. This CDR3 contains 14 residues. Trimming removed 3 bases from V and 0 bases from J, with 6 bases in between. Germline assignment: CDR1 KGHSH and CDR2 LQKENI. The CDR3 bases are TGTGCCAGCTCACCGGCTCACTCCTACAATGAGCAGTTCTTC. The encoded protein is CASSPAHSYNEQFF.

The CDR3, as DNA: TGTGCCAGCAGTGAGGGGGGGCAATTTTCACCCCTCCACTTT. Amino acid sequence: CASSEGGQFSPLHF. The chain uses TRBV2 and TRBJ1-6; a weak D match, TRBD1 (6 bases). CDR3 length: 14 amino acids. Germline CDR1 is SNHLY and CDR2 is FYNNEI. The V end lost 3 bases, the J end lost 9 bases, and 12 bases lay between the germline ends.

This chain joins TRBV28 and TRBJ1-2; D gene unclear. The V gene lost 3 bases and the J gene lost 5 bases, with 16 bases spanning the gap. The V gene's germline CDR1 is MDHEN and CDR2 SYDVKM. CDR3 size: 15 residues. The CDR3 spells CASSFWEKRVYGYTF. For the CDR3, the DNA is TGTGCCAGCAGTTTTTGGGAGAAGAGGGTATATGGCTACACCTTC.

DNA for the CDR3: TGTGCCAGCAGCCAGGGACAGGGCCATGCCTACGAGCAGTACTTC. Amino acids: CASSQGQGHAYEQYF. The chain employs TRBV14 and TRBJ2-7; 9 bases align to TRBD1. The germline V gene has CDR1 SGHDN and CDR2 FVKESK. This CDR3 spans 15 amino acids. The J segment lost 2 bases and the V segment lost 3 bases, leaving 5 bases of the junction unmatched.

There are a few counts of this clone. V and J are TRBV30 and TRBJ2-7, with 8 bases aligning to TRBD2. Germline lookup yields CDR1 GTSNPN and CDR2 SVGIG (reference sequence). V lost 2 bases to trimming and J lost 3 bases; unmatched junction nucleotides: 3. The CDR3 runs to 13 residues. CDR3 protein: CAWSTSGLYEQYF. The CDR3 coding sequence is TGTGCCTGGAGTACTAGCGGCCTCTACGAGCAGTACTTC.

This sequence joins TRBV10-3 and TRBJ1-1; a weak D match, TRBD1 (5 bases). Germline CDR1 reads ENHRY; CDR2 reads SYGVKD. The CDR3 loop spans 16 amino acids. Trimming stripped 6 bases from V and 0 bases from J, with 17 bases between. The CDR3 reads CAIRGSTGRVNTEAFF. The CDR3 coding sequence is TGTGCCATCAGGGGGTCCACAGGTAGGGTGAACACTGAAGCTTTCTTT.

The chain employs TRBV13 and TRBJ2-5, with TRBD2 matching 14 bases. The junction had 10 bases not matched to a gene; V was cut back by 2 bases and J by 5 bases. Germline values: CDR1 PRHDT, CDR2 FYEKMQ (reference sequence). The CDR3 has 18 amino acids. CDR3 residues: CASSLRTRLAGGGETQYF. CDR3 nucleotide sequence: TGTGCCAGCAGCTTAAGGACCAGACTAGCGGGAGGGGGGGAGACCCAGTACTTC.

This clone has only a few counts. The rearrangement links TRBV5-4 to TRBJ1-4; 7 bases map to TRBD1. V dropped 0 bases and J dropped 7; count of bases not matched to a gene: 6. Per the germline V gene, CDR1 is SGHNT and CDR2 is YYREEE (reference sequence). CDR3 length: 15 residues. CDR3 in amino acids: CASSLAGGSREKLFF. Here the CDR3 DNA reads TGTGCCAGCAGCTTGGCAGGGGGTTCTCGTGAAAAACTGTTTTTT.

V and J are TRBV10-1 and TRBJ2-1; D is uncertain. This CDR3 is built from 13 residues. Germline V gene sequence: CDR1 WNHNN, CDR2 SYGVQD (reference sequence). V was trimmed by 2 bases and J by 5 bases, leaving 7 bases between them. In DNA, the CDR3 is TGCGCCAGCAGTGAGCCGGGTAACAATGAGCAGTTCTTC. It encodes CASSEPGNNEQFF.

V and J are TRBV7-9 and TRBJ1-2; a weak D match, TRBD1 (6 bases). Germline V gene sequence: CDR1 SEHNR, CDR2 FQNEAQ (reference sequence). V was clipped by 1 base and J by 5 bases, with 8 bases between them. The CDR3 contains 13 residues. For the CDR3, the DNA is TGTGCCAGCAGCTTAGGGCAGGGGTATGGCTACACCTTC. Encoded protein: CASSLGQGYGYTF.

This chain links TRBV2 with TRBJ2-7; D is perhaps TRBD2 (5 bases). CDR1 is SNHLY and CDR2 is FYNNEI in the germline V gene. V was clipped by 6 bases and J by 4 bases, with 19 bases between them. The length of the CDR3 is 15 residues. The CDR3 protein is CASRPPGYNNYEQYF. Here the CDR3 DNA reads TGTGCCAGCAGGCCTCCGGGATACAATAATTACGAGCAGTACTTC.

The V and J genes are TRBV6-1 and TRBJ1-5; D not certain. The CDR3 contains 14 residues. Deletions cut 7 bases from V and 2 bases from J, with 12 bases between. Per germline, CDR1 MNHNS and CDR2 SASEGT. CDR3 in DNA: TGTGCCAGCATTACGGGGATGGGCAATCAGCCCCAGCATTTT. Protein sequence: CASITGMGNQPQHF.

V gene TRBV7-9 combines with J gene TRBJ1-1; a weak D match, TRBD1 (6 bases). The V end was cut by 5 bases, the J end by 6 bases, with 13 bases between. Germline V lookup: CDR1 SEHNR, CDR2 FQNEAQ (reference sequence). CDR3 length equals 13 residues. CDR3 nucleotide sequence: TGTGCCAGCAGCCTACAGGGCAGGGCTGAAGCTTTCTTT. Amino acid sequence: CASSLQGRAEAFF.

The gene calls are TRBV5-1 and TRBJ2-1; D unresolved. The germline gives CDR1 SGHRS, CDR2 YFSETQ. V lost 7 bases to trimming and J lost 6 bases, with 11 bases between them. The CDR3 contains 12 residues. CDR3 region: CASAEVFNEQFF. CDR3 DNA sequence: TGCGCCAGCGCCGAGGTTTTCAATGAGCAGTTCTTC.

About this clone itself: This sample includes further DNA sequences coding for the same CDR3. The V gene is TRBV30, the J gene TRBJ2-7; D perhaps matches TRBD2 (6 bases). The germline CDR1 and CDR2 sequences are GTSNPN and SVGIG (reference sequence). This CDR3 spans 13 amino acids. Trimming took 4 bases from V and 3 from J, leaving 13 bases between them. The CDR3 loop is CAWTTSGLYEQYF. The CDR3 region has the DNA TGTGCCTGGACGACCAGCGGGCTCTACGAGCAGTACTTC.

The V call is TRBV18, the J call TRBJ1-1; D remains ambiguous. The V and J ends lost 0 bases and 5 bases respectively, with 7 bases between them. Germline V gives CDR1 KGHSH, CDR2 LQKENI. The CDR3 runs to 13 residues. CDR3: CASSPPSSTEAFF. The CDR3, as DNA: TGTGCCAGCTCACCACCGTCGAGTACTGAAGCTTTCTTT. Combining the CDR3 with reference TRBV18 and TRBJ1-1 gives the whole variable domain NAGVMQNPRHLVRRRGQEARLRCSPMKGHSHVYWYRQLPEEGLKFMVYLQKENIIDESGMPKERFSAEFPKEGPSILRIQQVVRGDSAAYFCASSPPSSTEAFFGQGTRLTVV.

The gene calls are TRBV5-1 and TRBJ1-3; 7 bases match TRBD1. The CDR3 has 14 residues. Germline CDR1 and CDR2: SGHRS and YFSETQ. V lost 4 bases and J lost 4; bases outside the gene matches: 5. CDR3 region: CASSQGTAGNTIYF. The CDR3 DNA sequence: TGCGCCAGCAGCCAGGGGACAGCCGGAAACACCATATATTTT.

In DNA, the CDR3 is TGTGCCAGCAGGGGACACTCACGAGAGACCCAGTACTTC. This translates into CASRGHSRETQYF. The rearrangement links TRBV28 to TRBJ2-5; weak D call: TRBD1 (6 bases). The CDR3 totals 13 residues. The germline V and J ends were trimmed by 6 bases and 4 bases, with 12 bases remaining between them. Germline V CDR1 and CDR2: MDHEN, SYDVKM.

This rearrangement joins TRBV6-5 to TRBJ2-7; D perhaps matches TRBD2 (5 bases). CDR1 and CDR2 from the germline V gene are MNHEY and SVGAGI. This CDR3 contains 13 residues. Trimming took 6 bases from V and 5 from J, leaving 14 bases between them. This CDR3 is CASSLTGLDEQYF. Written as DNA, the CDR3 is TGTGCCAGCAGCCTCACCGGACTGGACGAGCAGTACTTC.

The table lists this clone with a few counts. Different DNA sequences within this sample yield the same CDR3. The CDR3 DNA reads TGTGCCAGCAGCCCCGGGACAGGGGCCTACGAGCAGTACTTC. Amino acid sequence: CASSPGTGAYEQYF. This rearrangement joins TRBV5-6 to TRBJ2-7; TRBD1 matches 10 bases. In germline, CDR1 is SGHDT, CDR2 YYEEEE. V lost 4 bases and J lost 2; bases outside the gene matches: 3. The CDR3 runs to 14 residues.

The chain couples TRBV28 to TRBJ1-5, with 10 bases matching TRBD1. The V gene end was trimmed by 6 bases and the J gene end by 5 bases; junction bases not matched to a gene: 7. CDR1 MDHEN and CDR2 SYDVKM come from the germline V gene. The CDR3 runs to 15 residues. The CDR3 DNA follows: TGTGCCAGCAGGCGGACAGGGGGATCTTATCAGCCCCAGCATTTT. It encodes CASRRTGGSYQPQHF.

In this sample, this clone turned up once. V is TRBV19 and J is TRBJ2-5, with TRBD2 identical over 11 bases. The CDR3 spans 11 residues. CDR1 is LNHDA, CDR2 SQIVND, per germline (reference sequence). Germline trimming cut 7 bases from V and 10 bases from J; bases unmatched to any gene: 2. DNA for the CDR3: TGTGCCAGTACGACTAGCGGGGTCCAGTACTTC. Amino acids: CASTTSGVQYF. Drawing the rest from reference TRBV19 and TRBJ2-5, the complete variable domain is DGGITQSPKYLFRKEGQNVTLSCEQNLNHDAMYWYRQDPGQGLRLIYYSQIVNDFQKGDIAEGYSVSREKKESFPLTVTSAQKNPTAFYLCASTTSGVQYFGPGTRLLVL.

V gene TRBV7-8 combines with J gene TRBJ2-7; D might be TRBD2 (5 bases). The CDR3 has 12 residues. In germline, CDR1 is SGHVS, CDR2 FQNEAQ. V shed 5 bases and J shed 6 bases, with 11 bases lying between them. The CDR3 DNA follows: TGTGCCAGCAGCCCTGCGGAGGTCGAGCAGTACTTC. This gives the protein CASSPAEVEQYF.

In nucleotides, the CDR3 is TGTGCCAGCAGCCAAGCGAGACTAGCGTTCAATGAGCAGTTCTTC. Its protein is CASSQARLAFNEQFF. This sequence joins TRBV14 and TRBJ2-1, with 8 bases lining up with TRBD2. Germline V gives CDR1 SGHDN, CDR2 FVKESK. The CDR3 spans 15 residues. V trimming: 1 base; J trimming: 6 bases; junction bases outside the gene matches: 5. Full variable domain (remainder filled in from reference TRBV14 and TRBJ2-1): EAGVTQFPSHSVIEKGQTVTLRCDPISGHDNLYWYRRVMGKEIKFLLHFVKESKQDESGMPNNRFLAERTGGTYSTLKVQPAELEDSGVYFCASSQARLAFNEQFFGPGTRLTVL.

The chain joins TRBV7-8 to TRBJ2-7; D is perhaps TRBD1 (6 bases). Germline V gene data show CDR1 as SGHVS and CDR2 as FQNEAQ. This CDR3 has 15 residues. Trimming took off 1 base at V and 2 bases at J, with 12 bases between the two ends. The CDR3 spells CASSLVQGKTYEQYF. DNA of the CDR3: TGTGCCAGCAGCTTAGTCCAGGGGAAGACCTACGAGCAGTACTTC.

The sample holds a few counts of this clone. The chain is built from TRBV5-3 and TRBJ2-2, with 9 bases identical to TRBD2. TRBV5-3 is filed as an ORF, its function uncertain. This CDR3 contains 16 residues. The V and J ends lost 4 bases and 3 bases, in that order; junction bases with no gene match: 7. CDR3 region: CARSHSGRPDTGELFF. DNA for the CDR3: TGTGCCAGAAGCCATAGCGGGAGACCGGACACCGGGGAGCTGTTTTTT.

The rearrangement uses TRBV18 and TRBJ2-5; no reliable D call. The CDR3 runs to 13 residues. Germline V CDR1 and CDR2: KGHSH, LQKENI. V lost 1 base and J lost 5, with 8 bases in between. DNA for the CDR3: TGTGCCAGCTCACCACGGTCCGGGGAGACCCAGTACTTC. Amino acids: CASSPRSGETQYF.

This sequence joins TRBV19 and TRBJ2-5; 7 bases are a match to TRBD1. The germline gives CDR1 LNHDA, CDR2 SQIVND (reference sequence). J lost 1 base, V lost 6 bases, and 5 bases had no gene match. There are 14 residues in the CDR3. The DNA of the CDR3 is TGTGCCAGTAGCCCGCGACAGGGCCAAGAGACCCAGTACTTC. Its translation is CASSPRQGQETQYF.

This clone appeared a few times. V gene TRBV5-1 combines with J gene TRBJ2-1, with 11 bases aligning to TRBD2. The CDR3 loop spans 15 amino acids. The germline V gene has CDR1 SGHRS and CDR2 YFSETQ. V shed 5 bases, J shed 5 bases, and the junction held 6 bases outside the gene matches. The CDR3 DNA sequence: TGCGCCAGCAGTGACGGGACTAGCGGACACAATGAGCAGTTCTTC. Encoded protein: CASSDGTSGHNEQFF.

The chain links TRBV27 to TRBJ2-7; weak D call: TRBD1 (5 bases). Trimming took 5 bases from V and 6 from J, leaving 17 bases between them. Germline lookup yields CDR1 MNHEY and CDR2 SMNVEV (reference sequence). There are 14 residues in the CDR3. The CDR3 DNA reads TGTGCCAGCAGTCCATGGGGCGCTACATTCGAGCAGTACTTC. It specifies CASSPWGATFEQYF.

This clone was picked up one time. The genes are TRBV29-1 and TRBJ2-5; the D gene is possibly TRBD1 (6 bases). Looked up from germline, CDR1 is SQVTM and CDR2 is ANQGSEA. V lost 1 base, J lost 5 bases, and 17 bases lay in between. The CDR3 is 15 amino acids. The CDR3 nucleotides read TGCAGCGTTGAAGCACCCCCGGGACACGGGGAGACCCAGTACTTC. Translated, it gives CSVEAPPGHGETQYF.

The V gene is TRBV28, the J gene TRBJ1-1; no clear D. Germline V gives CDR1 MDHEN, CDR2 SYDVKM. CDR3 length: 14 residues. The V end lost 6 bases, the J end lost 1 base, and 12 bases lay between the germline ends. CDR3 amino acids: CASRFGGSNTEAFF. In DNA form, the CDR3 reads TGTGCCAGCAGGTTCGGCGGGTCGAACACTGAAGCTTTCTTT.